This T cell receptor (beta chain) stems from a study of shared T cell receptors in the human thymus. Repertoires were generated with immunoSEQ multiplex PCR, while TCRdb's copy carries only in-frame clones and drops some. The table records a few hundred thousand clones, just under 95% of them present only once. CDR3 length: 14 residues. V was cut by 0 bases and J by 6 bases, with 12 bases left in between. Looked up from germline, CDR1 is MNHEY and CDR2 is SMNVEV (reference sequence). Sequencing used thymocytes. The sequence was obtained from a human donor. The rearrangement joins TRBV27 to TRBJ2-7; tentative D call: TRBD2 (5 bases). For the CDR3, the DNA is TGTGCCAGCAGTTTATCACTAGGTTTTGGCGAGCAGTACTTC. Protein: CASSLSLGFGEQYF.